The next 18 T cell receptor beta chains were all read from a single sample in a study of neurological immune-mediated disorders. Time point described: longitudinal time-point 3. TCRdb processed the 5' RACE reads anew with MiXCR; each CDR3 protein has one entry. The repertoire holds approximately 100,000 distinct CDR3 sequences, with 11% as singletons. Sequencing input: PBMCs. These receptors were collected from a female donor with HTLV-1-associated myelopathy (HAM/TSP).

This clonotype was observed at least ten times. This chain connects TRBV7-2 to TRBJ2-5; 10 nucleotides match TRBD2. Germline assignment: CDR1 SGHTA and CDR2 FQGNSA. This CDR3 has 14 residues. V shed 5 bases, J shed 7 bases, and the junction held 7 bases outside the gene matches. CDR3 protein: CASSAVIAGGTQYF. The CDR3 nucleotides read TGTGCCAGCAGCGCTGTGATAGCGGGGGGGACCCAGTACTTC. The full variable domain, completed using reference TRBV7-2 and TRBJ2-5, is GAGVSQSPSNKVTEKGKDVELRCDPISGHTALYWYRQSLGQGLEFLIYFQGNSAPDKSGLPSDRFSAERTGGSVSTLTIQRTQQEDSAVYLCASSAVIAGGTQYFGPGTRLLVL.

The chain combines TRBV5-1 with TRBJ2-5; D ambiguous. V lost 1 base and J lost 10, with 14 bases in between. The germline V gene encodes CDR1 SGHRS and CDR2 YFSETQ. The CDR3 has 13 residues. This CDR3 reads CASSLSANSRQYF. The DNA of the CDR3 is TGCGCCAGCAGCTTGTCGGCTAATTCACGCCAGTACTTC.

For the CDR3, the DNA is TGTGCCAGCAGTTCGGCACAGGGGAGCACGTCCAAAAACATTCAGTACTTC. Its translation is CASSSAQGSTSKNIQYF. This chain joins TRBV28 and TRBJ2-4; 7 nucleotides line up with TRBD1. The CDR3 has 17 amino acids. In germline, CDR1 is MDHEN, CDR2 SYDVKM. The V gene end was trimmed by 4 bases and the J gene end by 2 bases; junction bases not matched to a gene: 11.

In its sample, this clonotype was seen many times. The CDR3 sequence is CASSPRTENTGELFF. The DNA for the CDR3 is TGTGCCAGCTCACCGAGGACAGAGAACACCGGGGAGCTGTTTTTT. V and J are TRBV18 and TRBJ2-2; D possibly corresponds to TRBD1 (6 bases). The germline CDR1 and CDR2 sequences are KGHSH and LQKENI. Trimming removed 3 bases at V and 1 base at J, with 9 bases between. The CDR3 extends over 15 amino acids. Full variable domain (missing parts from reference TRBV18 and TRBJ2-2): NAGVMQNPRHLVRRRGQEARLRCSPMKGHSHVYWYRQLPEEGLKFMVYLQKENIIDESGMPKERFSAEFPKEGPSILRIQQVVRGDSAAYFCASSPRTENTGELFFGEGSRLTVL.

This clonotype was recorded many times. The CDR3 loop reads CASSTRGYEQFF. As DNA, the CDR3 is TGTGCCAGCAGCACCCGGGGGTATGAGCAGTTCTTC. The V and J genes are TRBV7-2 and TRBJ2-1, with a possible D match to TRBD2 (6 bases). Germline loops: CDR1 SGHTA, CDR2 FQGNSA. The CDR3 has 12 amino acids. The V gene lost 5 bases and the J gene lost 8 bases, with 10 bases spanning the gap.

This clonotype was observed at least ten times. This chain uses TRBV7-8 with TRBJ2-7; 8 nucleotides agree with TRBD2. Germline CDR1 is SGHVS and CDR2 is FQNEAQ. The junction had 11 bases not matched to a gene; V was cut back by 4 bases and J by 0 bases. This CDR3 contains 17 residues. CDR3 sequence: CASSWGLAGVSSYEQYF. In DNA form, the CDR3 reads TGTGCCAGCAGCTGGGGTCTAGCGGGCGTCAGCTCCTACGAGCAGTACTTC. Full variable domain (missing parts from reference TRBV7-8 and TRBJ2-7): GAGVSQSPRYKVAKRGQDVALRCDPISGHVSLFWYQQALGQGPEFLTYFQNEAQLDKSGLPSDRFFAERPEGSVSTLKIQRTQQEDSAVYLCASSWGLAGVSSYEQYFGPGTRLTVT.

This clonotype was seen repeatedly, ten times or more. The chain uses TRBV7-2 and TRBJ2-5; D remains ambiguous. CDR3 length: 15 residues. CDR1 is SGHTA, CDR2 FQGNSA, per germline. With 1 base removed from V and 5 bases from J, the gap between germline ends came to 14 bases. The CDR3 DNA reads TGTGCCAGCAGCTTAGTTGCAAGTCGGACGGAGACCCAGTACTTC. Protein sequence: CASSLVASRTETQYF. Based on the CDR3 plus reference TRBV7-2 and TRBJ2-5, the full variable domain is GAGVSQSPSNKVTEKGKDVELRCDPISGHTALYWYRQSLGQGLEFLIYFQGNSAPDKSGLPSDRFSAERTGGSVSTLTIQRTQQEDSAVYLCASSLVASRTETQYFGPGTRLLVL.

This clonotype was seen repeatedly, ten times or more. The J gene is TRBJ2-7, the V gene TRBV6-2 or TRBV6-3; D is undetermined. Germline V CDR1 and CDR2: MNHEY, SVGEGT. This CDR3 has 13 residues. The V and J ends lost 2 bases and 12 bases respectively, with 17 bases between them. The CDR3 bases are TGTGCCAGCAGTTACGATGGGCGTTACGACCGGTACTTC. Amino acid sequence: CASSYDGRYDRYF.

This clonotype has at least ten counts. This rearrangement joins TRBV6-1 to TRBJ1-5; TRBD1 is a possible D gene (6 bases). The CDR3 runs 15 residues. The germline V gene encodes CDR1 MNHNS and CDR2 SASEGT. V shed 5 bases and J shed 0 bases, with 11 bases lying between them. The CDR3 sequence is CASSIQGYSNQPQHF. The DNA for the CDR3 is TGTGCCAGCAGTATACAGGGTTATAGCAATCAGCCCCAGCATTTT.

This clonotype was counted many times. This chain joins TRBV28 and TRBJ2-3, with TRBD1 matching 7 bases. J was trimmed by 2 bases and V by 6 bases; bases with no gene match: 5. Germline assignment: CDR1 MDHEN and CDR2 SYDVKM. The CDR3 has 14 residues. The CDR3 DNA follows: TGTGCCAGCAGCGCCGGACAGGTCACAGATACGCAGTATTTT. Translation: CASSAGQVTDTQYF.

This clonotype was seen ten or more times. This chain joins TRBV5-1 and TRBJ2-2, with 7 bases aligning to TRBD1. This CDR3 comprises 17 residues. CDR1 and CDR2 (germline): SGHRS, YFSETQ. V lost 4 bases to trimming and J lost 0 bases; unmatched junction nucleotides: 9. CDR3 region: CASSNRGNPTNTGELFF. CDR3 in DNA: TGCGCCAGCAGCAACAGGGGTAATCCGACGAACACCGGGGAGCTGTTTTTT.

Many counts were recorded for this clonotype. The chain joins TRBV7-2 to TRBJ2-2; 7 bases line up with TRBD2. Germline V gene sequence: CDR1 SGHTA, CDR2 FQGNSA. V was clipped by 0 bases and J by 4 bases; unmatched bases: 2. The CDR3 is made up of 15 amino acids. The CDR3 nucleotides read TGTGCCAGCAGCTTAGCCTCGGGGGGCACCGGGGAGCTGTTTTTT. It translates to CASSLASGGTGELFF.

The chain joins TRBV18 to TRBJ1-1; a possible D gene is TRBD1 (5 bases). This CDR3 spans 15 amino acids. Per germline, CDR1 KGHSH and CDR2 LQKENI. Trimming stripped 0 bases from V and 5 bases from J, with 13 bases between. This CDR3 is CASSPPSGFGTEAFF. CDR3 nucleotide sequence: TGTGCCAGCTCACCACCGTCAGGGTTTGGGACTGAAGCTTTCTTT.

This clonotype was seen at least ten times. J is TRBJ2-2 and V is TRBV3-1, with TRBD1 as a possible D gene (5 bases). V was trimmed by 1 base and J by 1 base, leaving 10 bases between them. The CDR3 has 16 residues. Germline CDR1 and CDR2: LGHDT and YNNKEL (reference sequence). CDR3 loop: CASSQARGRNTGELFF. CDR3 DNA sequence: TGTGCCAGCAGCCAAGCAAGGGGCCGGAACACCGGGGAGCTGTTTTTT.

This clonotype has at least ten counts. The V call is TRBV28, the J call TRBJ2-7; 9 nucleotides match TRBD1. Germline lookup yields CDR1 MDHEN and CDR2 SYDVKM. This CDR3 region has 14 residues. The J segment lost 3 bases and the V segment lost 6 bases, leaving 6 bases of the junction unmatched. The CDR3 loop reads CASSQLDRGYEQYF. In DNA, the CDR3 is TGTGCCAGCAGCCAGTTGGACAGGGGCTACGAGCAGTACTTC.

This clonotype was seen ten or more times. DNA for the CDR3: TGTGCCAGCAGCTTAGGTCCGGGGCCCCCTTTTCTGGAGTATTTT. Amino acid sequence: CASSLGPGPPFLEYF. The rearrangement uses TRBV11-2 and TRBJ2-3; D possibly matches TRBD1 or TRBD2 (5 bases each). Germline V gives CDR1 SGHAT, CDR2 FQNNGV. The CDR3 runs to 15 residues. The germline V and J ends were trimmed by 1 base and 13 bases, with 21 bases remaining between them.

This clonotype was counted at least ten times. The rearrangement uses TRBV10-3 and TRBJ2-7; maybe TRBD1 (6 bases). Germline CDR1 and CDR2: ENHRY and SYGVKD. Trimming stripped 6 bases from V and 4 bases from J, with 10 bases between. The CDR3 length is 12 residues. The CDR3 sequence: CAISQTGYEQYF. In DNA, the CDR3 is TGTGCCATCAGCCAGACAGGTTACGAGCAGTACTTC.

This clonotype was picked up a small number of times. The V call is TRBV5-1, the J call TRBJ2-1; a possible D gene is TRBD1 (5 bases). The germline V gene encodes CDR1 SGHRS and CDR2 YFSETQ. V lost 6 bases and J 6 bases, leaving 16 bases between the germline ends. The CDR3 consists of 14 residues. CDR3 in amino acids: CASNNPRGINEQFF. CDR3 in DNA: TGCGCCAGCAATAACCCAAGGGGAATCAATGAGCAGTTCTTC.